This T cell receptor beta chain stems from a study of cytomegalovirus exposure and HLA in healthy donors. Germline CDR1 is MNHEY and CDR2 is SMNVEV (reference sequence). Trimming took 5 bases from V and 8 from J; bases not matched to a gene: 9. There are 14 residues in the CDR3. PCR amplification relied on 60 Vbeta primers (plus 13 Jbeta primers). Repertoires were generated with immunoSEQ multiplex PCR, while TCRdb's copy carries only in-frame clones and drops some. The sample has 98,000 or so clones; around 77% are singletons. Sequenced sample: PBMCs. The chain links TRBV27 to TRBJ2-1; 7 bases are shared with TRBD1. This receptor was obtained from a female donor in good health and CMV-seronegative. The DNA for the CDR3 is TGTGCCAGCAGTCAATTGGACAGGCGGTATGAGCAGTTCTTC. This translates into CASSQLDRRYEQFF.